The clone carrying this T cell receptor beta chain has just one count. Its target is unknown. The germline CDR1 and CDR2 sequences are KGHSH and LQKENI. CDR3 length: 15 amino acids. V gave up 3 bases and J gave up 4 bases; unmatched junction bases: 9. This entry belongs to a study of Ad26.COV2.S vaccination and SARS-CoV-2 variants. Background on the study: Ad26.COV2.S, an intramuscular injection, was given once or twice 56 days apart. Study-wide findings and caveats: Assessments of TCR breadth and depth may have underestimated the total T cell responses. Vaccine and placebo recipients had comparable breadth of non-spike TCRs.

Treatment defined: around 19 received Ad26.COV2.S at low or high dose, single or two shots; about 5 received placebo; per-sample allocation not given. Sampling occurred on day 63 after the first vaccine or placebo injection. TCRdb keeps only in-frame clones here, not all; method: immunoSEQ multiplex PCR. The repertoire consists of hundreds of thousands of clones, with about 90% occurring once and the leading ten covering about 1.5%. The clonotype was recovered from a person aged 18 to 59 who received the Ad26.COV2.S COVID-19 vaccine or a placebo. Here the sequenced sample was peripheral blood, taken in a trial of Ad26.COV2.S vaccine versus placebo. The rearrangement joins TRBV18 to TRBJ2-7; 7 nucleotides align to TRBD1. In nucleotides, the CDR3 is TGTGCCAGCTCACCGCAGACAGGGTCGGCGTACGAGCAGTACTTC. Translating it yields CASSPQTGSAYEQYF.